The subject of this entry is one TCR beta chain. The protocol was immunoSEQ multiplex PCR, while the TCRdb copy is restricted to in-frame clones and leaves out a portion. This sample yields 100,000 to 120,000 clones, of which under 85% are seen a single time; 3% to 3.5% belongs to the top ten. Germline assignment: CDR1 LNHDA and CDR2 SQIVND (reference sequence). V was trimmed by 9 bases and J by 2 bases, leaving 11 bases between them. The CDR3 sequence is 13 residues long. This entry belongs to a study of cytomegalovirus exposure and HLA in healthy donors. Sample: PBMCs. This TCR was recovered from a woman aged 18-35 years in good health and CMV-seronegative. This chain links TRBV19 with TRBJ1-5; tentatively, D is TRBD1 (6 bases). For the CDR3, the DNA is TGTGCCAGCGCAGGGGCCCGCAATCAGCCCCAGCATTTT. Amino acid sequence: CASAGARNQPQHF.